The entry that follows covers one T cell receptor (beta chain) sequence. Under the authors' procedure: Estimated nucleated cell counts came from reference gene primer amplification. Assay: immunoSEQ multiplex PCR; the TCRdb copy retains only in-frame clones and omits some. V and J calls and clone size are copied from that table; D and trimming were computed from the DNA. The sample shows approximately 300,000 clones, roughly nine tenths of them seen only once. This record comes from a study of blood T cell repertoires in COVID-19. Germline lookup yields CDR1 MDHEN and CDR2 SYDVKM. With 4 bases removed from V and 4 bases from J, the gap between germline ends came to 13 bases. This CDR3 region has 14 residues.

Input material: peripheral blood. The receptor comes from a young man with active or convalescent COVID-19. The chain links TRBV28 to TRBJ1-1, with D perhaps TRBD1 (5 bases). CDR3 residues: CASSSGWSTTEAFF. CDR3 DNA: TGTGCCAGCAGTTCAGGGTGGAGTACCACTGAAGCTTTCTTT.